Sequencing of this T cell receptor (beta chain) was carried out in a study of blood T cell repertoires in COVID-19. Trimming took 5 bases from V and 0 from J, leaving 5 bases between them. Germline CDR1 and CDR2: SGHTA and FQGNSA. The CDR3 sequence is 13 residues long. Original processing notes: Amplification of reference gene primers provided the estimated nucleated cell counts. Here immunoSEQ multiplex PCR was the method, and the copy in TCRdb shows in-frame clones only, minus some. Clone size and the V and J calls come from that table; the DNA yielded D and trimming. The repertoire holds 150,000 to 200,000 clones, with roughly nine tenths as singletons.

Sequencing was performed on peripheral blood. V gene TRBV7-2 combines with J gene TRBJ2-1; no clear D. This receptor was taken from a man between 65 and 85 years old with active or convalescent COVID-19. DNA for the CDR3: TGTGCCAGCAGCAGTAGCTCCTACAATGAGCAGTTCTTC. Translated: CASSSSSYNEQFF.